This TCR beta chain was found in a study of response to subunit inactivated influenza vaccine. Broader study findings: Authors suggested that a seasonal influenza vaccination recruits few new T cells each time.

TCRdb re-analysed the RT-PCR reads in MiXCR, keeping a single row per CDR3 protein. This sample carries 560,000 or so distinct CDR3 sequences, 6% to 9% of them seen once, and the ten largest clones take roughly 13%. A word on this clonotype: Antigen: not known.

Sample: PBMCs from blood, taken around 25 months after vaccination. The TCR comes from a man aged 50 to 69 who received an inactivated influenza vaccine.

The CDR3 is CASNAGTNEKLFF. Written as DNA, the CDR3 is TGTGCCAGCAACGCGGGAACTAATGAAAAACTGTTTTTT. V gene TRBV25-1 combines with J gene TRBJ1-4, with D unresolved. This CDR3 comprises 13 residues. V lost 7 bases, J lost 1 base, and 7 bases lay in between. CDR1 and CDR2 from the germline V gene are MGHDK and SYGVNS.